This T cell receptor (beta chain) originates from a study of CD8 T cells in Susac syndrome. As to this clonotype: The antigen remains undetermined.

Study-wide results and limits: The study conceded that relatively few individuals underwent its TCR sequencing and HLA analysis.

Random hexamers served to reverse transcribe roughly 0.45 to 1 ug RNA. By means of immunoSEQ multiplex PCR, TCR beta CDR3 spanning 54 Vbeta and 13 Jbeta underwent amplification. MiXCR, applied by TCRdb to the immunoSEQ multiplex PCR reads, yields one record per CDR3 protein. The table includes more than 65,000 distinct CDR3 sequences, around 93% detected once. Healthy donors matched for age and sex were used as controls. While CD8+ and CD4+ T cells were isolated negatively, TEMRA cells were enriched by FACS. The receptor was isolated from a human donor in good health. The sequencing sample was made of CD8+ T cells from PBMCs.

The CDR3 loop reads CASSWERTEAFF. CDR3 sequence (DNA): TGTGCCAGCAGCTGGGAGAGGACTGAAGCTTTCTTT. V is TRBV7-2 and J is TRBJ1-1; no firm D call. V was cut by 4 bases and J by 5 bases, with 8 bases left in between. Germline assignment: CDR1 SGHTA and CDR2 FQGNSA. This CDR3 spans 12 amino acids.